Listed below are T cell receptor beta chains from one sample, sequenced in a study of immune cell composition in non-small cell lung cancer. Sequenced by immunoSEQ multiplex PCR; TCRdb stores in-frame clones only, minus some. The sample includes approximately 3,000 clones, roughly 77% of them seen just once. Sequences were obtained from non-adjacent lung tissue. Receptor source: a human donor with non-small cell lung cancer. Each CDR3 is given with its conserved first and last residue. The D gene is left open where the match is weak. Part of the rows lack a size; the others show once, few, many or a class for expanded clones.

D gene: TRBD2; J gene: TRBJ2-1; V gene: TRBV11-3; clone size: -; CDR3 protein: CASSYPGTSGYNEQFF; CDR3 DNA: TGTGCCAGCAGCTACCCCGGAACTAGCGGCTACAATGAGCAGTTCTTC
D gene: -; J gene: TRBJ2-3; V gene: TRBV6-1; clone size: -; CDR3 protein: CASSPVTLTDTQYF; CDR3 DNA: TGTGCCAGCAGCCCGGTTACCCTCACAGATACGCAGTATTTT
D gene: -; J gene: TRBJ2-2; V gene: TRBV19; clone size: -; CDR3 protein: CASSIDPPNTGELFF; CDR3 DNA: TGTGCCAGTAGTATAGATCCTCCGAACACCGGGGAGCTGTTTTTT
D gene: TRBD1; J gene: TRBJ2-7; V gene: TRBV30; clone size: -; CDR3 protein: CAWGTGTNYEQYF; CDR3 DNA: TGTGCCTGGGGGACAGGGACAAACTACGAGCAGTACTTC
D gene: TRBD1; J gene: TRBJ2-2; V gene: TRBV7-9; clone size: few; CDR3 protein: CASSSGTGGALPNTGELFF; CDR3 DNA: TGTGCCAGCAGCTCTGGGACAGGGGGCGCTTTGCCGAACACCGGGGAGCTGTTTTTT
D gene: -; J gene: TRBJ2-7; V gene: TRBV4-1; clone size: -; CDR3 protein: CASSQGPGHYEQYF; CDR3 DNA: TGCGCCAGCAGCCAAGGGCCGGGACATTACGAGCAGTACTTC
D gene: -; J gene: TRBJ2-5; V gene: TRBV5-1; clone size: -; CDR3 protein: CASSLGAGGETQYF; CDR3 DNA: TGCGCCAGCAGCTTGGGGGCAGGGGGGGAGACCCAGTACTTC
D gene: TRBD1; J gene: TRBJ2-5; V gene: TRBV5-6; clone size: medium-sized; CDR3 protein: CASRGQLQETQYF; CDR3 DNA: TGTGCCAGCAGGGGACAGCTCCAAGAGACCCAGTACTTC
D gene: -; J gene: TRBJ2-3; V gene: TRBV19; clone size: -; CDR3 protein: CASSIPGDSTDTQYF; CDR3 DNA: TGTGCCAGTAGTATACCGGGAGACAGCACAGATACGCAGTATTTT
D gene: -; J gene: TRBJ1-1; V gene: TRBV6-5; clone size: once; CDR3 protein: CASSRNRQPNTEAFF; CDR3 DNA: TGTGCCAGCAGTCGAAACAGGCAACCGAACACTGAAGCTTTCTTT
D gene: -; J gene: TRBJ1-2; V gene: TRBV7-6; clone size: -; CDR3 protein: CASRPSRDSTGGYTF; CDR3 DNA: TGTGCCAGCAGGCCTAGCCGGGACTCCACGGGCGGCTACACCTTC
D gene: -; J gene: TRBJ2-1; V gene: TRBV5-8; clone size: -; CDR3 protein: CASKPAWVLGSRDEQFF; CDR3 DNA: TGTGCCAGCAAGCCTGCCTGGGTTCTCGGGAGTCGCGATGAGCAGTTCTTC
D gene: -; J gene: TRBJ1-1; V gene: TRBV2; clone size: -; CDR3 protein: CASKPWAENTEAFF; CDR3 DNA: TGTGCCAGCAAACCTTGGGCAGAGAACACTGAAGCTTTCTTT
D gene: -; J gene: TRBJ2-1; V gene: TRBV4-2; clone size: -; CDR3 protein: CASSQLNEQFF; CDR3 DNA: TGTGCCAGCAGCCAATTAAATGAGCAGTTCTTC
D gene: TRBD2; J gene: TRBJ2-2; V gene: TRBV12-5; clone size: -; CDR3 protein: CASGLVAGGHTGELFF; CDR3 DNA: TGTGCTAGTGGTTTAGTGGCGGGAGGCCATACCGGGGAGCTGTTTTTT
D gene: -; J gene: TRBJ1-1; V gene: TRBV7-9; clone size: -; CDR3 protein: CASSSTGMNTEAFF; CDR3 DNA: TGTGCCAGCAGCTCCACAGGGATGAACACTGAAGCTTTCTTT
D gene: -; J gene: TRBJ1-2; V gene: TRBV5-4; clone size: few; CDR3 protein: CASSLGNSGYGYTF; CDR3 DNA: TGTGCCAGCAGCTTGGGTAATTCCGGCTATGGCTACACCTTC
D gene: -; J gene: TRBJ1-2; V gene: TRBV28; clone size: -; CDR3 protein: CASSFDGARYGYTF; CDR3 DNA: TGTGCCAGCAGTTTCGATGGGGCGCGATATGGCTACACCTTC
D gene: -; J gene: TRBJ2-2; V gene: TRBV7-9; clone size: -; CDR3 protein: CASSVAGITGELFF; CDR3 DNA: TGTGCCAGCAGCGTCGCGGGGATCACCGGGGAGCTGTTTTTT
D gene: -; J gene: TRBJ2-1; V gene: TRBV7-2; clone size: -; CDR3 protein: CASSSGVRYNEQFF; CDR3 DNA: TGTGCCAGCAGCTCAGGGGTACGTTACAATGAGCAGTTCTTC
D gene: -; J gene: TRBJ1-6; V gene: TRBV29-1; clone size: -; CDR3 protein: CSVKTGDNSPLHF; CDR3 DNA: TGCAGCGTCAAAACGGGGGACAATTCACCCCTCCACTTT
D gene: -; J gene: TRBJ1-3; V gene: TRBV27; clone size: -; CDR3 protein: CASSLTGQLGNTIYF; CDR3 DNA: TGTGCCAGCAGTTTAACGGGACAATTAGGAAACACCATATATTTT
D gene: TRBD1; J gene: TRBJ2-1; V gene: TRBV19; clone size: -; CDR3 protein: CASSIDLGQVYNEQFF; CDR3 DNA: TGTGCCAGTAGTATAGATCTCGGACAGGTCTACAATGAGCAGTTCTTC
D gene: TRBD1; J gene: TRBJ2-3; V gene: TRBV6-5; clone size: -; CDR3 protein: CASSLRQGRTDTQYF; CDR3 DNA: TGTGCCAGCAGTTTACGACAGGGCCGGACAGATACGCAGTATTTT
D gene: TRBD2; J gene: TRBJ2-7; V gene: TRBV6-5; clone size: -; CDR3 protein: CASRDLAGGSYEQYF; CDR3 DNA: TGTGCCAGCAGAGATCTAGCGGGAGGCAGCTACGAGCAGTACTTC
D gene: -; J gene: TRBJ2-2; V gene: TRBV7-2; clone size: -; CDR3 protein: CASSLANSLTGELFF; CDR3 DNA: TGTGCCAGCAGCTTAGCGAACAGTTTAACCGGGGAGCTGTTTTTT
D gene: -; J gene: TRBJ1-1; V gene: TRBV29-1; clone size: few; CDR3 protein: CSVTLGGAAFF; CDR3 DNA: TGCAGCGTTACCTTGGGGGGAGCGGCTTTCTTT
D gene: -; J gene: TRBJ2-1; V gene: TRBV7-8; clone size: -; CDR3 protein: CASSPEMGAYNEQFF; CDR3 DNA: TGTGCCAGCAGCCCCGAGATGGGAGCCTACAATGAGCAGTTCTTC
D gene: -; J gene: TRBJ1-1; V gene: TRBV11-2; clone size: -; CDR3 protein: CASSFSVTGPNTEAFF; CDR3 DNA: TGTGCCAGCAGCTTCTCCGTGACAGGTCCTAACACTGAAGCTTTCTTT
D gene: -; J gene: TRBJ1-5; V gene: TRBV6-5; clone size: medium-sized; CDR3 protein: CASRPRTMNQPQHF; CDR3 DNA: TGTGCCAGCAGACCCCGGACAATGAATCAGCCCCAGCATTTT
D gene: -; J gene: TRBJ2-7; V gene: TRBV27; clone size: -; CDR3 protein: CASSGLPSYEQYF; CDR3 DNA: TGTGCCAGCAGCGGACTACCATCCTACGAGCAGTACTTC
D gene: TRBD2; J gene: TRBJ2-1; V gene: TRBV7-9; clone size: -; CDR3 protein: CASSFWGLAGYNEQFF; CDR3 DNA: TGTGCCAGCAGCTTTTGGGGACTAGCGGGGTACAATGAGCAGTTCTTC
D gene: -; J gene: TRBJ1-2; V gene: TRBV28; clone size: -; CDR3 protein: CASSPPGIYGYTF; CDR3 DNA: TGTGCCAGCAGTCCCCCGGGGATTTATGGCTACACCTTC
D gene: -; J gene: TRBJ1-1; V gene: TRBV7-9; clone size: -; CDR3 protein: CASSYTGNTEAFF; CDR3 DNA: TGTGCCAGCAGCTACACAGGGAACACTGAAGCTTTCTTT
D gene: TRBD2; J gene: TRBJ2-5; V gene: TRBV7-6; clone size: few; CDR3 protein: CASSSGLAGARQETQYF; CDR3 DNA: TGTGCCAGCAGCTCCGGACTAGCGGGGGCTCGCCAAGAGACCCAGTACTTC
D gene: -; J gene: TRBJ2-7; V gene: TRBV11-2; clone size: -; CDR3 protein: CASSLDLGTSSYEQYF; CDR3 DNA: TGTGCCAGCAGCTTAGATTTGGGCACGAGCTCCTACGAGCAGTACTTC
D gene: -; J gene: TRBJ1-3; V gene: TRBV6-5; clone size: -; CDR3 protein: CASRPYNPSGNTIYF; CDR3 DNA: TGTGCCAGCAGACCATACAATCCCTCTGGAAACACCATATATTTT
D gene: -; J gene: TRBJ1-2; V gene: TRBV4-1; clone size: -; CDR3 protein: CASSLDSPGSYTF; CDR3 DNA: TGCGCCAGCAGCCTGGACAGCCCGGGGAGCTACACCTTC
D gene: -; J gene: TRBJ1-2; V gene: TRBV30; clone size: -; CDR3 protein: CAWSVALAGDGYTF; CDR3 DNA: TGTGCCTGGAGTGTAGCGCTGGCAGGGGATGGCTACACCTTC
D gene: TRBD2; J gene: TRBJ2-1; V gene: TRBV6-6; clone size: -; CDR3 protein: CASSRRGRAYNEQFF; CDR3 DNA: TGTGCCAGCAGTCGTAGAGGGAGGGCCTACAATGAGCAGTTCTTC
D gene: TRBD1; J gene: TRBJ2-5; V gene: TRBV6-1; clone size: -; CDR3 protein: CASSPGQAYQETQYF; CDR3 DNA: TGTGCCAGCAGTCCGGGACAGGCGTACCAAGAGACCCAGTACTTC
D gene: -; J gene: TRBJ2-5; V gene: TRBV27; clone size: -; CDR3 protein: CASSLSGERWETQYF; CDR3 DNA: TGTGCCAGCAGTTTATCCGGGGAGAGGTGGGAGACCCAGTACTTC
D gene: -; J gene: TRBJ2-5; V gene: TRBV6-1; clone size: once; CDR3 protein: CAAWKPGETQYF; CDR3 DNA: TGTGCCGCCTGGAAACCCGGGGAGACCCAGTACTTC
D gene: -; J gene: TRBJ2-4; V gene: TRBV7-9; clone size: -; CDR3 protein: CASSLGGNIQYF; CDR3 DNA: TGTGCCAGCAGCTTAGGCGGAAACATTCAGTACTTC
D gene: TRBD2; J gene: TRBJ2-1; V gene: TRBV5-4; clone size: -; CDR3 protein: CASSPMALAGSEQFF; CDR3 DNA: TGTGCCAGCAGCCCAATGGCCCTAGCGGGAAGTGAGCAGTTCTTC
D gene: -; J gene: TRBJ1-1; V gene: TRBV9; clone size: -; CDR3 protein: CASSPGFF; CDR3 DNA: TGTGCCAGCAGCCCGGGGTTCTTT
D gene: TRBD1; J gene: TRBJ2-4; V gene: TRBV28; clone size: -; CDR3 protein: CASSLNGQGQSLAKNIQYF; CDR3 DNA: TGTGCCAGCAGTTTAAACGGACAGGGGCAATCTCTAGCCAAAAACATTCAGTACTTC
D gene: -; J gene: TRBJ2-1; V gene: TRBV18; clone size: -; CDR3 protein: CASSPEGLVYNEQFF; CDR3 DNA: TGTGCCAGCTCCCCCGAGGGTCTCGTCTACAATGAGCAGTTCTTC
D gene: -; J gene: TRBJ2-1; V gene: TRBV7-6; clone size: -; CDR3 protein: CASSQTGLADNEQFF; CDR3 DNA: TGTGCCAGCAGCCAAACAGGATTGGCAGACAATGAGCAGTTCTTC
D gene: -; J gene: TRBJ2-5; V gene: TRBV7-2; clone size: -; CDR3 protein: CASSLGGTAGEQYF; CDR3 DNA: TGTGCCAGCAGCTTAGGGGGGACAGCGGGGGAGCAGTACTTC
D gene: TRBD2; J gene: TRBJ2-5; V gene: TRBV7-2; clone size: -; CDR3 protein: CASSGRDTGTSVGETQYF; CDR3 DNA: TGTGCCAGCAGCGGCCGGGACACGGGGACTAGCGTTGGAGAGACCCAGTACTTC